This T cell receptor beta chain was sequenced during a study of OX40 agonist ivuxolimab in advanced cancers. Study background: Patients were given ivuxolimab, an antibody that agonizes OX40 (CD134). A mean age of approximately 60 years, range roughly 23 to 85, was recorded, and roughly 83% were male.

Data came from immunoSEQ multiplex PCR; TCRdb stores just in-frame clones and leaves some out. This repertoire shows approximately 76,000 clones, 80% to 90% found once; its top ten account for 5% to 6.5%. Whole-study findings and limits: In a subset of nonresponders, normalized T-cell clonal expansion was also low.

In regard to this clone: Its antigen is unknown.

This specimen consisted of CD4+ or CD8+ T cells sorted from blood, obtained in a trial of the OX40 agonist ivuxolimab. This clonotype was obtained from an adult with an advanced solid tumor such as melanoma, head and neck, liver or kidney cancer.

The CDR3 DNA sequence: TGTGCCAGCAGCCCCAACTACGAGCAGTACTTC. This encodes CASSPNYEQYF. The J gene is TRBJ2-7, the V gene TRBV7-9; D gene uncertain. With 5 bases removed from V and 3 bases from J, the gap between germline ends came to 5 bases. The CDR3 runs 11 residues. Germline V gives CDR1 SEHNR, CDR2 FQNEAQ (reference sequence).